Each of the 19 T cell receptor beta chains below was sequenced from the same sample in a study of shared clonotypes between healthy human individuals. Using immunoSEQ multiplex PCR, the repertoire was profiled, and TCRdb retains in-frame clones only, with some absent. The sample contains 2 million to 3 million clones, more than 80% of which appear only once. The sequencing sample was made of naive CD4+ T cells sorted from blood. Subset here: CD45RA+ positively selected. These receptors were obtained from a man between 18 and 35 years old in good health.

V is TRBV19 and J is TRBJ2-2, with D possibly TRBD2 on 6 matching bases. CDR1 is LNHDA, CDR2 SQIVND, per germline (reference sequence). Between the trimmed V and J ends, which lost 1 base and 4 bases, there was a span of 10 bases. This CDR3 contains 15 residues. The CDR3, as DNA: TGTGCCAGTAGTATAGGGGGACTGTTCACCGGGGAGCTGTTTTTT. Translated, it gives CASSIGGLFTGELFF. Full variable domain (outside the CDR3, taken from reference TRBV19 and TRBJ2-2): DGGITQSPKYLFRKEGQNVTLSCEQNLNHDAMYWYRQDPGQGLRLIYYSQIVNDFQKGDIAEGYSVSREKKESFPLTVTSAQKNPTAFYLCASSIGGLFTGELFFGEGSRLTVL.

The genes are TRBV5-1 and TRBJ2-7; maybe TRBD1 (6 bases). CDR1 is SGHRS, CDR2 YFSETQ, per germline. The CDR3 consists of 18 residues. Trimming removed 0 bases at V and 0 bases at J, with 19 bases between. The CDR3 DNA reads as TGCGCCAGCAGCTTGGACTTTGGGGGACAACATTACTCCTACGAGCAGTACTTC. Translating gives CASSLDFGGQHYSYEQYF.

This clone was recorded once. The chain uses TRBV7-9 and TRBJ1-5; possible D gene TRBD1, 5 bases. Trimming removed 0 bases at V and 9 bases at J, with 12 bases between. The CDR3 extends over 14 amino acids. Germline loops: CDR1 SEHNR, CDR2 FQNEAQ (reference sequence). The CDR3 protein is CASSLAGTKLPQHF. The CDR3 DNA is TGTGCCAGCAGCTTAGCCGGGACGAAACTGCCCCAGCATTTT.

The J gene is TRBJ2-6, the V gene TRBV28, with D unclear. The CDR3 totals 15 residues. Germline V CDR1 and CDR2: MDHEN, SYDVKM. Trimming shortened V by 1 base and J by 4 bases, and 8 bases separated the two germline ends. The CDR3 region is CASSLFGSGANVLTF. CDR3 in DNA: TGTGCCAGCAGTTTATTTGGGTCCGGGGCCAACGTCCTGACTTTC. Looking up the rest from reference TRBV28 and TRBJ2-6 gives the full variable domain: DVKVTQSSRYLVKRTGEKVFLECVQDMDHENMFWYRQDPGLGLRLIYFSYDVKMKEKGDIPEGYSVSREKKERFSLILESASTNQTSMYLCASSLFGSGANVLTFGAGSRLTVL.

About this clone itself: This same CDR3 is encoded by further DNA sequences in the sample. The rearrangement links TRBV7-2 to TRBJ1-2, with a tentative D call TRBD1 (6 bases). The CDR3 extends over 13 amino acids. In germline, CDR1 is SGHTA, CDR2 FQGNSA. V lost 1 base and J 8 bases, leaving 11 bases between the germline ends. CDR3 DNA sequence: TGTGCCAGCAGCTTAGGCTCCCAGGGGGGCTACACCTTC. This encodes CASSLGSQGGYTF.

This clone showed up just once. The chain carries TRBV19 and TRBJ1-1; no reliable D call. V was shortened by 8 bases and J by 1 base, with 14 bases between the two germline ends. Germline V CDR1 and CDR2: LNHDA, SQIVND (reference sequence). This CDR3 is 14 amino acids long. The CDR3 here is CASSMGSRNTEAFF. CDR3 coding DNA: TGTGCCAGTTCAATGGGGAGCCGGAACACTGAAGCTTTCTTT.

This clone showed up just once. Other DNA sequences of this sample code for an identical CDR3. The chain couples TRBV27 to TRBJ1-1; unclear D gene. V was cut by 3 bases and J by 1 base, with 9 bases left in between. The CDR3 has 14 residues. The germline V gene has CDR1 MNHEY and CDR2 SMNVEV (reference sequence). CDR3 nucleotides: TGTGCCAGCAGTTTTGAAGGGAGGAACACTGAAGCTTTCTTT. Translated: CASSFEGRNTEAFF.

DNA of the CDR3: TGTGCCAGCGGACCTGGTCAGGGGGTGAACACTGAAGCTTTCTTT. Encoded protein: CASGPGQGVNTEAFF. The chain uses TRBV5-4 and TRBJ1-1; the match to TRBD1 covers 7 bases. Germline values: CDR1 SGHNT, CDR2 YYREEE (reference sequence). CDR3 length equals 15 residues. V lost 7 bases and J lost 0; bases outside the gene matches: 9.

In regard to this clone: Other DNA sequences from this sample encode an identical CDR3 as well. The chain is built from TRBV7-2 and TRBJ1-6; D is unresolved. Germline values: CDR1 SGHTA, CDR2 FQGNSA. Trimming took off 4 bases at V and 0 bases at J, with 10 bases between the two ends. CDR3 length: 16 residues. CDR3 loop: CASSSGRSSYNSPLHF. CDR3 nucleotide sequence: TGTGCCAGCAGCTCCGGACGGAGCTCCTATAATTCACCCCTCCACTTT.

The chain has TRBV28 and TRBJ2-7, with D perhaps matching TRBD1 (6 bases). The CDR3 contains 14 residues. V lost 8 bases and J lost 5, with 19 bases in between. Germline CDR1 reads MDHEN; CDR2 reads SYDVKM. CDR3 sequence (DNA): TGTGCCAGCCTCAATTTACAGGGATATCACGAGCAGTACTTC. Translating it yields CASLNLQGYHEQYF.

Note on this clone: Other DNA sequences in this sample translate to the same CDR3. CDR3 bases: TGTGCCTGGAGAGGACAGGGGAACACCGGGGAGCTGTTTTTT. As protein: CAWRGQGNTGELFF. This rearrangement joins TRBV30 to TRBJ2-2, with 8 nucleotides matching TRBD1. CDR1 and CDR2 (germline): GTSNPN, SVGIG (reference sequence). The junction had 1 base not matched to a gene; V was cut back by 3 bases and J by 1 base. The CDR3 runs to 14 residues.

The chain has TRBV28 and TRBJ1-6; D is undetermined. This CDR3 spans 15 amino acids. The V and J ends lost 6 bases and 6 bases respectively, with 15 bases between them. The V gene's germline CDR1 is MDHEN and CDR2 SYDVKM. CDR3 bases: TGTGCCAGCAGAGGGAACGCGAGAGTTAATTCACCCCTCCACTTT. Translating gives CASRGNARVNSPLHF.

This clone was picked up one time. The V call is TRBV7-3, the J call TRBJ1-2; 8 nucleotides line up with TRBD1. Germline trimming cut 2 bases from V and 8 bases from J; bases unmatched to any gene: 7. The germline gives CDR1 SGHTA, CDR2 FQGTGA. The CDR3 is made up of 14 amino acids. The CDR3 region has the DNA TGTGCCAGCAGCTTAGCCGGACAGGGCGGCGGCTACACCTTC. Encoded protein: CASSLAGQGGGYTF.

The chain uses TRBV6-5 and TRBJ2-1, with D perhaps matching TRBD1 (5 bases). Germline values: CDR1 MNHEY, CDR2 SVGAGI. The CDR3 extends over 13 amino acids. V was pared by 6 bases and J by 9 bases, with 15 bases between. CDR3 sequence (DNA): TGTGCCAGCAGCCGCCGCCAGGGTGGTGAGCAGTTCTTC. Encoded protein: CASSRRQGGEQFF.

This clone has only one observation. The gene calls are TRBV4-1 and TRBJ2-3; 12 bases are a match to TRBD2. Per the germline V gene, CDR1 is MGHRA and CDR2 is YSYEKL. With 4 bases clipped from V and 2 bases from J, the junction kept 10 bases outside the gene matches. This CDR3 region has 18 residues. CDR3 nucleotides: TGCGCCAGCAGCCTTATTAGACTAGCGGGAGTCCTCACAGATACGCAGTATTTT. As protein: CASSLIRLAGVLTDTQYF.

The chain employs TRBV6-1 and TRBJ2-7, with 7 bases aligning to TRBD1. In germline, CDR1 is MNHNS, CDR2 SASEGT. V was pared by 1 base and J by 1 base, with 4 bases of the junction left unmatched. This CDR3 is 15 amino acids long. CDR3 sequence reads: CASSEGKQGSYEQYF. CDR3 bases: TGTGCCAGCAGTGAAGGGAAACAGGGGTCCTACGAGCAGTACTTC.

The rearrangement uses TRBV5-1 and TRBJ2-1; 7 bases match TRBD2. The CDR3 sequence is 15 residues long. From germline, CDR1 is SGHRS and CDR2 YFSETQ. The V segment lost 7 bases and the J segment 4 bases; nucleotides outside the gene matches: 11. In DNA form, the CDR3 reads TGCGCCAGCCGATCCGAGCTAGCGGTTTACAATGAGCAGTTCTTC. Residues: CASRSELAVYNEQFF.

This clone occurred once. The chain carries TRBV5-5 and TRBJ2-2, with 9 bases aligning to TRBD1. With V trimmed by 4 bases and J by 1 base, 8 bases remained unmatched. The CDR3 sequence is 17 residues long. The germline gives CDR1 SGHKS, CDR2 YYEKEE (reference sequence). The CDR3 region is CASSPGWGQGNTGELFF. CDR3 DNA: TGTGCCAGCAGCCCCGGTTGGGGACAGGGGAACACCGGGGAGCTGTTTTTT.

V is TRBV5-4 and J is TRBJ2-3; 14 bases align to TRBD2. V shed 3 bases, J shed 2 bases, and the junction held 11 bases outside the gene matches. The CDR3 is 19 amino acids. Germline lookup yields CDR1 SGHNT and CDR2 YYREEE (reference sequence). The CDR3 DNA sequence: TGTGCCAGCAGCTCGATACCGGGACTAGCGGGGGTTTTCACAGATACGCAGTATTTT. Its translation: CASSSIPGLAGVFTDTQYF.